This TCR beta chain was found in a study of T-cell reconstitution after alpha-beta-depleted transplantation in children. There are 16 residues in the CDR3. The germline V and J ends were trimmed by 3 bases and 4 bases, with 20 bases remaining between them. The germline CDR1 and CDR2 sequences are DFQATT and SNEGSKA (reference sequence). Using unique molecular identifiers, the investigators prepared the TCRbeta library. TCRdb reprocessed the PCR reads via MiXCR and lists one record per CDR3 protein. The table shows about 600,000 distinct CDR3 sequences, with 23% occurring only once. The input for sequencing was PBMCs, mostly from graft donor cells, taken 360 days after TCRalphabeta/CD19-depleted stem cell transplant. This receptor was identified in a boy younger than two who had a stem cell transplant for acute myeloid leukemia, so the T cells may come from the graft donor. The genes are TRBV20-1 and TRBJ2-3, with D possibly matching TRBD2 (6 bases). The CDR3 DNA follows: TGCAGTGCTAGGGAGGGGTGGGGGATCGGCGCAGATACGCAGTATTTT. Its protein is CSAREGWGIGADTQYF.